The 25 T cell receptor beta chains below were found in one sample sequenced in a study of OX40 agonist ivuxolimab in advanced cancers. Using immunoSEQ multiplex PCR, the repertoire was profiled, and TCRdb retains in-frame clones only, with some absent. The repertoire holds about 30,000 clones, with 80% to 85% as singletons. Sequenced here: CD4+ or CD8+ T cells sorted from blood, sampled in a trial of the OX40 agonist ivuxolimab. All receptors derive from an adult with an advanced solid tumor such as melanoma, head and neck, liver or kidney cancer.

The J gene is TRBJ2-7, the V gene TRBV27; D may be TRBD1 (6 bases). The CDR3 consists of 14 residues. V lost 2 bases, J lost 7 bases, and 15 bases lay in between. In germline, CDR1 is MNHEY, CDR2 SMNVEV (reference sequence). The CDR3 region has the DNA TGTGCCAGCAGTTTAGGGACATGGGAAGGGGAGCAGTACTTC. This gives the protein CASSLGTWEGEQYF.

V is TRBV6-6 and J is TRBJ2-3; TRBD2 matches 10 bases. V shed 2 bases, J shed 3 bases, and the junction held 5 bases outside the gene matches. From germline, CDR1 is MNHNY and CDR2 SVGAGI (reference sequence). The CDR3 contains 16 residues. The DNA for the CDR3 is TGTGCCAGCAGTTACGTCCTGACTAGCGGGACAGATACGCAGTATTTT. Its protein is CASSYVLTSGTDTQYF.

The rearrangement joins TRBV27 to TRBJ2-1; D is unresolved. There are 15 residues in the CDR3. Deletions cut 3 bases from V and 0 bases from J, with 9 bases between. Germline lookup yields CDR1 MNHEY and CDR2 SMNVEV (reference sequence). Written as DNA, the CDR3 is TGTGCCAGCAGTTTCGAGGCAGTCTCCTACAATGAGCAGTTCTTC. As protein: CASSFEAVSYNEQFF.

The chain recombines TRBV27 with TRBJ2-3; 8 bases are a match to TRBD2. The trim removed 9 bases at V and 6 bases at J, leaving 8 bases unmatched. The CDR3 has 13 amino acids. Per germline, CDR1 MNHEY and CDR2 SMNVEV (reference sequence). In DNA form, the CDR3 reads TGTGCCAGTTCGGGACTAGGAATGGATACGCAGTATTTT. It codes for CASSGLGMDTQYF.

The chain is built from TRBV13 and TRBJ2-3, with 8 bases fitting TRBD1. V trimming: 1 base; J trimming: 7 bases; junction bases outside the gene matches: 13. Germline V gives CDR1 PRHDT, CDR2 FYEKMQ (reference sequence). The CDR3 loop spans 17 amino acids. The CDR3 DNA follows: TGTGCCAGCAGCTTAGACACAGGGGGAGCTAGGGGAAATACGCAGTATTTT. It is translated as CASSLDTGGARGNTQYF.

The gene calls are TRBV4-3 and TRBJ1-1; D is possibly TRBD1 (5 bases). The CDR3 covers 17 residues. The germline V gene has CDR1 LGHNA and CDR2 YSLEER. The V and J ends lost 1 base and 3 bases respectively, with 18 bases between them. The CDR3 protein is CASSQVRGTYGDTEAFF. The CDR3 DNA reads as TGCGCCAGCAGCCAAGTAAGGGGAACTTACGGGGACACTGAAGCTTTCTTT.

Comment on this clone: The junction shows a germline mismatch at one end, possibly a read error. The chain is built from TRBV7-7 and TRBJ2-7; the D is unclear. In germline, CDR1 is SSHAT, CDR2 FNYEAQ (reference sequence). The CDR3 totals 13 residues. The DNA of the CDR3 is TGTGCTAGCAGCTTAAAAGGGTCCTACGAGCAGTACTTC. Its translation: CASSLKGSYEQYF.

The chain combines TRBV6-5 with TRBJ2-7, with a possible D match to TRBD1 (5 bases). The germline CDR1 and CDR2 sequences are MNHEY and SVGAGI. The CDR3 consists of 13 residues. V gave up 0 bases and J gave up 13 bases, with 16 bases separating them. The CDR3 here is CASSYSSSQGKYF. The CDR3 nucleotides read TGTGCCAGCAGTTACTCGAGTAGCCAGGGTAAATACTTC.

V usage is TRBV6-6 and J usage is TRBJ2-7; the D is unclear. Per the germline V gene, CDR1 is MNHNY and CDR2 is SVGAGI (reference sequence). The length of the CDR3 is 16 residues. Trimming took off 4 bases at V and 4 bases at J, with 20 bases between the two ends. The CDR3 here is CASSLYSLTEPYEQYF. CDR3 nucleotide sequence: TGTGCCAGCAGTTTATACAGCTTGACTGAACCTTACGAGCAGTACTTC.

J is TRBJ2-5 and V is TRBV28; D remains unclear. CDR3 length: 13 amino acids. The germline V gene has CDR1 MDHEN and CDR2 SYDVKM. V lost 1 base and J 8 bases, leaving 11 bases between the germline ends. This CDR3 is CASSLLGIPTQYF. The DNA of the CDR3 is TGTGCCAGCAGTTTATTAGGCATCCCAACCCAGTACTTC. Complete variable domain (other parts from reference TRBV28 and TRBJ2-5): DVKVTQSSRYLVKRTGEKVFLECVQDMDHENMFWYRQDPGLGLRLIYFSYDVKMKEKGDIPEGYSVSREKKERFSLILESASTNQTSMYLCASSLLGIPTQYFGPGTRLLVL.

This clone was counted a single time. V usage is TRBV29-1 and J usage is TRBJ2-3; the match to TRBD2 covers 13 bases. V was clipped by 7 bases and J by 0 bases; unmatched bases: 16. Germline V gene sequence: CDR1 SQVTM, CDR2 ANQGSEA. The CDR3 contains 19 residues. CDR3 sequence: CSAWAGEGLAGVSTDTQYF. The CDR3 DNA follows: TGCAGCGCCTGGGCGGGTGAAGGACTAGCGGGAGTGAGCACAGATACGCAGTATTTT.

The rearrangement uses TRBV15 and TRBJ2-7; a weak D match, TRBD2 (6 bases). Germline V gene sequence: CDR1 LNHNV, CDR2 YYDKDF (reference sequence). V lost 3 bases, J lost 5 bases, and 17 bases lay in between. The CDR3 is made up of 15 amino acids. Here the CDR3 DNA reads TGTGCCACCAGCAGGAAAGGGCGGGGCCTGGACGAGCAGTACTTC. This codes for CATSRKGRGLDEQYF.

The chain employs TRBV6-5 and TRBJ2-7; TRBD1 matches 7 bases. From germline, CDR1 is MNHEY and CDR2 SVGAGI. V lost 2 bases to trimming and J lost 5 bases; unmatched junction nucleotides: 3. CDR3 length equals 13 residues. The CDR3 coding sequence is TGTGCCAGCAGTTACAGGGGGCTAAACGAGCAGTACTTC. Protein sequence: CASSYRGLNEQYF.

V gene TRBV27 combines with J gene TRBJ2-5, with TRBD2 identical over 7 bases. Germline CDR1 is MNHEY and CDR2 is SMNVEV (reference sequence). Trimming took 3 bases from V and 0 from J; bases not matched to a gene: 7. This CDR3 comprises 16 residues. CDR3 bases: TGTGCCAGCAGTTTCTGGGCTAGCGGCAACCAAGAGACCCAGTACTTC. Its translation: CASSFWASGNQETQYF.

V is TRBV28 and J is TRBJ2-5; the D gene could be TRBD1 or TRBD2 (5 bases each). The CDR3 runs 14 residues. Germline CDR1 MDHEN, CDR2 SYDVKM. Trimming removed 4 bases from V and 5 bases from J, with 14 bases in between. This CDR3 is CASSWDLERETQYF. For the CDR3, the DNA is TGTGCCAGCAGTTGGGACCTAGAAAGGGAGACCCAGTACTTC.

This chain connects TRBV4-3 to TRBJ2-4; D gene uncertain. The CDR3 has 15 residues. In germline, CDR1 is LGHNA, CDR2 YSLEER. Trimming removed 4 bases from V and 3 bases from J, with 13 bases in between. The CDR3 bases are TGCGCCAGCAGCCGATCCCCGGGTCACAAAAACATTCAGTACTTC. It translates to CASSRSPGHKNIQYF.

The chain carries TRBV5-4 and TRBJ2-1, with 7 bases matching TRBD2. The ends lost 0 bases at V and 9 bases at J; junction bases unmatched: 6. The CDR3 has 14 residues. Germline values: CDR1 SGHNT, CDR2 YYREEE (reference sequence). The CDR3 is CASSLGGGSTEQFF. Written as DNA, the CDR3 is TGTGCCAGCAGCTTGGGGGGCGGGAGTACTGAGCAGTTCTTC.

The chain recombines TRBV30 with TRBJ2-7; D is uncertain. Trimming shortened V by 0 bases and J by 1 base, and 13 bases separated the two germline ends. Germline V gene lookup returns CDR1 GTSNPN and CDR2 SVGIG (reference sequence). This CDR3 contains 15 residues. CDR3 loop: CAWSVRPQVSYEQYF. The DNA for the CDR3 is TGTGCCTGGAGTGTACGTCCCCAGGTTTCCTACGAGCAGTACTTC.

V and J are TRBV11-2 and TRBJ2-1; TRBD2 matches 7 bases. V gave up 4 bases and J gave up 5 bases; unmatched junction bases: 5. This CDR3 contains 14 residues. Germline V CDR1 and CDR2: SGHAT, FQNNGV. The CDR3 sequence is CASSSSGNHNEQFF. DNA for the CDR3: TGTGCCAGCAGCTCCAGCGGGAACCACAATGAGCAGTTCTTC.

The V and J genes are TRBV7-9 and TRBJ2-3; D gene uncertain. Trimming removed 5 bases from V and 2 bases from J, with 14 bases in between. Germline CDR1 SEHNR, CDR2 FQNEAQ (reference sequence). This CDR3 has 15 residues. CDR3 loop: CASSDGKTYTDTQYF. CDR3 nucleotides: TGTGCCAGCAGCGATGGAAAGACTTACACAGATACGCAGTATTTT.

The chain couples TRBV23-1 to TRBJ1-5; a possible D gene is TRBD1 (6 bases). TRBV23-1 is an ORF, with its function uncertain. CDR3 size: 14 residues. V shed 3 bases and J shed 6 bases, with 12 bases lying between them. This CDR3 is CASSQTQGSQPQHF. The CDR3 bases are TGCGCCAGCAGTCAGACACAGGGAAGTCAGCCCCAGCATTTT.

The genes are TRBV9 and TRBJ1-2; D is possibly TRBD1 (6 bases). This CDR3 region has 14 residues. Germline lookup yields CDR1 SGDLS and CDR2 YYNGEE. Trimming removed 0 bases from V and 4 bases from J, with 10 bases in between. The CDR3 reads CASSVVDRFYGYTF. CDR3 nucleotides: TGTGCCAGCAGCGTAGTTGACAGGTTCTATGGCTACACCTTC. The full variable domain, completed using reference TRBV9 and TRBJ1-2, is DSGVTQTPKHLITATGQRVTLRCSPRSGDLSVYWYQQSLDQGLQFLIQYYNGEERAKGNILERFSAQQFPDLHSELNLSSLELGDSALYFCASSVVDRFYGYTFGSGTRLTVV.

The J gene is TRBJ2-1, the V gene TRBV29-1; 8 positions match TRBD2. Germline CDR1 is SQVTM and CDR2 is ANQGSEA. This CDR3 comprises 17 residues. Germline trimming cut 3 bases from V and 6 bases from J; bases unmatched to any gene: 16. For the CDR3, the DNA is TGCAGCGTTGACCCATCCTTAGCGGGAATAATCCGCAATGAGCAGTTCTTC. Translation: CSVDPSLAGIIRNEQFF.

The J gene is TRBJ2-7, the V gene TRBV28; no clear D gene. Per germline, CDR1 MDHEN and CDR2 SYDVKM. Trimming pared 3 bases from V and 0 bases from J, leaving 9 bases between. The CDR3 totals 14 residues. The chain's CDR3 is CASSFLGSSYEQYF. For the CDR3, the DNA is TGTGCCAGCAGTTTCCTCGGTAGCTCCTACGAGCAGTACTTC.

The V and J genes are TRBV28 and TRBJ2-2, with D possibly being TRBD1 or TRBD2 (5 bases each). There are 14 residues in the CDR3. V lost 10 bases, J lost 4 bases, and 16 bases lay in between. Germline V gene data show CDR1 as MDHEN and CDR2 as SYDVKM. The CDR3 loop reads CATFYVGGTGELFF. The CDR3 DNA reads TGTGCCACCTTTTACGTTGGGGGCACCGGGGAGCTGTTTTTT.